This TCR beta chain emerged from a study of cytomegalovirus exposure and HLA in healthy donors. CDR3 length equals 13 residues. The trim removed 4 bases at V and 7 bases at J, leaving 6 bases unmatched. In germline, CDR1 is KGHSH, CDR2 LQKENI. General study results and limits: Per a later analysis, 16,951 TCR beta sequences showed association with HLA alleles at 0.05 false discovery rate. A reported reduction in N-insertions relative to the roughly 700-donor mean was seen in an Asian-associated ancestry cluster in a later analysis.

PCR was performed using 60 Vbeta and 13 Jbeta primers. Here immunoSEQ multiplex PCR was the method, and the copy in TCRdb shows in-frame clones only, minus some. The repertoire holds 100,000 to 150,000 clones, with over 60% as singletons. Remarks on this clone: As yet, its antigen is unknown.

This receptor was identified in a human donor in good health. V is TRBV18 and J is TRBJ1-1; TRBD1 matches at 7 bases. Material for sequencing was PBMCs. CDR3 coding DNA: TGTGCCAGCTCACAAGACAGGGCGGGTGAAGCTTTCTTT. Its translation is CASSQDRAGEAFF.